This TCR beta chain was sequenced in a study of blood T cell repertoires in COVID-19. CDR3 size: 15 residues. V shed 4 bases, J shed 4 bases, and the junction held 5 bases outside the gene matches. CDR1 is SGHNT and CDR2 is YYREEE in the germline V gene (reference sequence). This clone is a singleton in its sample. Libraries were prepared by immunoSEQ multiplex PCR; TCRdb keeps only in-frame clonotypes and omits some of them. The table records 94,000 or so clones, 88% of them present only once. The V gene is TRBV5-4, the J gene TRBJ2-3, with 11 bases aligning to TRBD1. The clonotype originates from a woman older than 75 with active COVID-19. Sequencing was done on a sample of peripheral blood. In DNA, the CDR3 is TGTGCCAGCAGCCCGGACAGGGGGCAGGCAGATACGCAGTATTTT. It codes for CASSPDRGQADTQYF.